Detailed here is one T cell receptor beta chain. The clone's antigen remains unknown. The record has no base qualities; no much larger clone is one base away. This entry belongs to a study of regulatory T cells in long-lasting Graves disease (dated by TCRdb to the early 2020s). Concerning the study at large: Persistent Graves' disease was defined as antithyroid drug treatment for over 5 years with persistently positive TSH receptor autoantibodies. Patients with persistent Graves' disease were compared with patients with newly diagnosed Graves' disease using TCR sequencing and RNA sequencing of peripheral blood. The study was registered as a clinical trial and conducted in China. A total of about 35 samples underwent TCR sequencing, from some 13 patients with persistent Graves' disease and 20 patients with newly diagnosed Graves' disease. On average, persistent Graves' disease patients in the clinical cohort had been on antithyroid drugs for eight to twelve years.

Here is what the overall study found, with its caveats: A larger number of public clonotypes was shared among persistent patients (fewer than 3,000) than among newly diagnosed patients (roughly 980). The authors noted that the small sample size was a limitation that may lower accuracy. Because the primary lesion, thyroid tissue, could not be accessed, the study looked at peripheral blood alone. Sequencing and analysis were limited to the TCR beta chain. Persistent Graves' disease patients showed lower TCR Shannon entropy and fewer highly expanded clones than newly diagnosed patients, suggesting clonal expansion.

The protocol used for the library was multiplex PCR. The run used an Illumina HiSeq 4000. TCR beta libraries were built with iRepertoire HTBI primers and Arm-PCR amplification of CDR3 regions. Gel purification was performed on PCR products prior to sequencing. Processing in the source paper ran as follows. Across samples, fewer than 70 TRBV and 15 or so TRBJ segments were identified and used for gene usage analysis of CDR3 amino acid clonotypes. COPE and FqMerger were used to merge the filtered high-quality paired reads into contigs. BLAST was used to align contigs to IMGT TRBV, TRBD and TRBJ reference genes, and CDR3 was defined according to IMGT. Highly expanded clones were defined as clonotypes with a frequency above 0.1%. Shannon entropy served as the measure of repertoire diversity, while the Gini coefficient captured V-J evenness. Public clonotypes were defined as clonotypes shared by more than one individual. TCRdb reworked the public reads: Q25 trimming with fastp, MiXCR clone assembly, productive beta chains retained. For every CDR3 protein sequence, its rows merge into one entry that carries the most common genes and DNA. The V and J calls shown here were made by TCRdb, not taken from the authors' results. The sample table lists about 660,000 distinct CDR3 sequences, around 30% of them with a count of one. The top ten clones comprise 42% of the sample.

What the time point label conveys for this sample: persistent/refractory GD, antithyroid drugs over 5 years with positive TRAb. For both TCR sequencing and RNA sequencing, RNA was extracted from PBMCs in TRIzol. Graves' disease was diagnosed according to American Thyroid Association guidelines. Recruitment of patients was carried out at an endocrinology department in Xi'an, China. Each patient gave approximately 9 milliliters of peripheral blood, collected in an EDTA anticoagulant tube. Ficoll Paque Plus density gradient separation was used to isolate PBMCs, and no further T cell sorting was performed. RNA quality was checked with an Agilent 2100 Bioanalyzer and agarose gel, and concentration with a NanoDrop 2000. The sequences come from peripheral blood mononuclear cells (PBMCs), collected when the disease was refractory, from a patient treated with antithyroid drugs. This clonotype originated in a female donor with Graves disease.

For the CDR3, the sequence is CASRRDTHLRTEAFF. Read as DNA, the sequence is TGCGCCAGCAGAAGGGACACCCATTTGAGGACTGAAGCTTTCTTT. This receptor chain uses TRBV5-1 and TRBJ1-1; TRBD1 is perhaps the D gene, given 6 matching bases. Relative to germline, V is 5 bases shorter and J is 5 bases shorter, with 19 bases between their ends. Looking up the germline V gene yields CDR1 SGHRS and CDR2 YFSETQ. The CDR3, cysteine through phenylalanine, is 15 amino acids long. Only the CDR3 region is kept as DNA, spanning 45 bases read in frame from base 1.